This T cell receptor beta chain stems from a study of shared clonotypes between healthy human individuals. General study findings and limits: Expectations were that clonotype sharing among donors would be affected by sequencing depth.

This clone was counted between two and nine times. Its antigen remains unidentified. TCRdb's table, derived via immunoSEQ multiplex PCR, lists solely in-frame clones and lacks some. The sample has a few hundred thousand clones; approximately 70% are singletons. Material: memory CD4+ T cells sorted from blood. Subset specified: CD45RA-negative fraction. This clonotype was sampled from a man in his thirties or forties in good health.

The CDR3 nucleotides are TGTGCCAGCAGCAATGGACAGGGGAGGTTCATAGAGACCCAGTACTTC. This codes for CASSNGQGRFIETQYF. The rearrangement joins TRBV5-5 to TRBJ2-5; 9 bases line up with TRBD1. J lost 4 bases, V lost 4 bases, and 11 bases had no gene match. This CDR3 is 16 amino acids long. Germline-derived CDR1 and CDR2 are SGHKS and YYEKEE (reference sequence). The variable domain in full, with the rest retrieved from reference TRBV5-5 and TRBJ2-5, is DAGVTQSPTHLIKTRGQQVTLRCSPISGHKSVSWYQQVLGQGPQFIFQYYEKEERGRGNFPDRFSARQFPNYSSELNVNALLLGDSALYLCASSNGQGRFIETQYFGPGTRLLVL.